These T cell receptor beta chains were read from a single sample in a study of shared clonotypes between healthy human individuals. TCRdb's copy holds only in-frame clones and misses some; the assay was immunoSEQ multiplex PCR. Among a few million clones listed, 90% to 95% were seen once. Sequencing used naive CD4+ T cells from PBMCs. The receptors shown here come from a young man in good health. Some clones in this sample may be carry-over from other donors' samples. Both conserved end residues are part of each CDR3. A D gene is named only where the DNA matches it firmly. The listing skips clone size in some rows; elsewhere it reads once, few, many or a size class.

J: TRBJ1-1; V: TRBV29-1; D: -; size: -; DNA: TGCAGCGTCCGAACGCAGGTTCAAAACACTGAAGCTTTCTTT; CDR3: CSVRTQVQNTEAFF
J: TRBJ2-5; V: TRBV18; D: TRBD2; size: -; DNA: TGTGCCAGCTCACCCCCGGGACTAGCGGGGGCCCAAGAGACCCAGTACTTC; CDR3: CASSPPGLAGAQETQYF
J: TRBJ1-1; V: TRBV5-1; D: -; size: -; DNA: TGCGCCAGCAGCTTGGAGGGACCGGGCGAAGCTTTCTTT; CDR3: CASSLEGPGEAFF
J: TRBJ1-4; V: TRBV18; D: -; size: -; DNA: TGTGCCAGCTCACCACCGTCGGGTTCTGAAAAACTGTTTTTT; CDR3: CASSPPSGSEKLFF
J: TRBJ2-5; V: TRBV5-1; D: TRBD1; size: -; DNA: TGCGCCAGCAGCTTTCGGACAGGGCGAGACGAGACCCAGTACTTC; CDR3: CASSFRTGRDETQYF
J: TRBJ1-3; V: TRBV12-5; D: -; size: -; DNA: TGTGCTAGTGGTTTGGTCACAGGGACCTCTGGAAACACCATATATTTT; CDR3: CASGLVTGTSGNTIYF
J: TRBJ1-2; V: TRBV6-6; D: -; size: -; DNA: TGTGCCAGCAGTCCACCCTCCTATGGCTACACCTTC; CDR3: CASSPPSYGYTF
J: TRBJ1-1; V: TRBV21-1; D: -; size: -; DNA: TGTGCCTCGAAGGGGAACACTGAAGCTTTCTTT; CDR3: CASKGNTEAFF
J: TRBJ2-3; V: TRBV29-1; D: -; size: -; DNA: TGCAGCGTGGTCAGGGGTACAGATACGCAGTATTTT; CDR3: CSVVRGTDTQYF
J: TRBJ1-1; V: TRBV2; D: TRBD1; size: -; DNA: TGTGCCGGACGACAGGGGACCACCTCGAACACTGAAGCTTTCTTT; CDR3: CAGRQGTTSNTEAFF
J: TRBJ2-2; V: TRBV9; D: -; size: -; DNA: TGTGCCAGCAGCGTAGGTATCCTCCCAGGGGGGGAGCTGTTTTTT; CDR3: CASSVGILPGGELFF
J: TRBJ1-1; V: TRBV19; D: TRBD1; size: -; DNA: TGTGCCAGCATTCCGAGGACAGGGGGCGGAGGTGAAGCTTTCTTT; CDR3: CASIPRTGGGGEAFF
J: TRBJ2-7; V: TRBV7-9; D: -; size: -; DNA: TGTGCCCATCAATCGGCTGAGGGCGAGCAGTACTTC; CDR3: CAHQSAEGEQYF
J: TRBJ1-2; V: TRBV6-8; D: -; size: -; DNA: TGTGCCAGCAGCCGACCGGGGGCCGCAACCATTGACTATGGCTACACCTTC; CDR3: CASSRPGAATIDYGYTF
J: TRBJ1-6; V: TRBV6-5; D: TRBD1; size: -; DNA: TGTGCCAGCAGTTGGCTGGGACAGGGGAGAAATTCACCCCTCCACTTT; CDR3: CASSWLGQGRNSPLHF
J: TRBJ2-7; V: TRBV7-9; D: -; size: -; DNA: TGTGCCAGCGGGGTCGCCTACGAGCAGTACTTC; CDR3: CASGVAYEQYF
J: TRBJ2-2; V: TRBV4-1; D: -; size: -; DNA: TGCGCCAGCAGCCAATTCTTACAGGGATCCGGGGAGCTGTTTTTT; CDR3: CASSQFLQGSGELFF
J: TRBJ2-7; V: TRBV19; D: -; size: -; DNA: TGTGCCAGTACCTTCGGGGGTAGCGGAACCTACGAGCAGTACTTC; CDR3: CASTFGGSGTYEQYF
J: TRBJ1-1; V: TRBV6-5; D: -; size: -; DNA: TGTGCCAGCAGGGGGCCAGGGGTGCCTCGAGCTTTCTTT; CDR3: CASRGPGVPRAFF
J: TRBJ2-5; V: TRBV29-1; D: -; size: -; DNA: TGCAGCGTTTTGGGCAGGCAAGAGACCCAGTACTTC; CDR3: CSVLGRQETQYF
J: TRBJ1-2; V: TRBV12-2; D: -; size: -; DNA: TGTGCAAGTCGCTCGGGACAGGGGACGCCCGGGGGGTATGGCTACACCTTC; CDR3: CASRSGQGTPGGYGYTF
J: TRBJ2-1; V: TRBV19; D: -; size: -; DNA: TGTGCCAGTGGGCTGGGGTTCTCCTACAATGAGCAGTTCTTC; CDR3: CASGLGFSYNEQFF
J: TRBJ2-1; V: TRBV7-9; D: TRBD2; size: once; DNA: TGTGCCAGCAGCCCCAGGACTAGCGGGACACTGGATGAGCAGTTCTTC; CDR3: CASSPRTSGTLDEQFF
J: TRBJ2-7; V: TRBV18; D: -; size: once; DNA: TGTGCCAGCTCACCACAGGGGGTGTGGGAGCAGTACTTC; CDR3: CASSPQGVWEQYF
J: TRBJ1-2; V: TRBV7-9; D: -; size: -; DNA: TGTGCCAGCAGCTTAGCGAGTTCAGGGATGTATGGCTACACCTTC; CDR3: CASSLASSGMYGYTF
J: TRBJ2-4; V: TRBV30; D: -; size: once; DNA: TGTGCCTGGAGAGCGATCGGCGGGGAAAACATTCAGTACTTC; CDR3: CAWRAIGGENIQYF
J: TRBJ1-1; V: TRBV5-4; D: -; size: -; DNA: TGTGCCAGCAGCCCCGGCGGGGGAAAAACTGAAGCTTTCTTT; CDR3: CASSPGGGKTEAFF
J: TRBJ1-5; V: TRBV19; D: TRBD1; size: -; DNA: TGTGCCAGTAAGGGACAGGCCCAATGGCCCCAGCATTTT; CDR3: CASKGQAQWPQHF
J: TRBJ2-5; V: TRBV19; D: -; size: -; DNA: TGTGCCAGTAGTATAAGAGAGACCCAGTACTTC; CDR3: CASSIRETQYF
J: TRBJ2-7; V: TRBV4-2; D: TRBD2; size: -; DNA: TGTGCCAGCAGCCCTCTAGCGGGAGTGAAGTCGAACGAGCAGTACTTC; CDR3: CASSPLAGVKSNEQYF
J: TRBJ2-6; V: TRBV5-4; D: -; size: -; DNA: TGTGCCAGCAGCGATCGAAGCTCTGGGGCCAACGTCCTGACTTTC; CDR3: CASSDRSSGANVLTF
J: TRBJ1-2; V: TRBV30; D: -; size: -; DNA: TGTGCCTGGAGTGTTCGGGACGCCGCTAACTATGGCTACACCTTC; CDR3: CAWSVRDAANYGYTF
J: TRBJ2-5; V: TRBV15; D: -; size: -; DNA: TGTGCCACCAGCAGGTTGACAGCGGCCCAAGAATTGACCCAGTACTTC; CDR3: CATSRLTAAQELTQYF
J: TRBJ1-3; V: TRBV15; D: -; size: few; DNA: TGTGCCACCAGCAGAGTCCAGTCCTCTGGAAACACCATATATTTT; CDR3: CATSRVQSSGNTIYF
J: TRBJ1-3; V: TRBV5-1; D: -; size: -; DNA: TGCGCCAGCAGCTCCCGCCCGGGGACGTACAACACCATATATTTT; CDR3: CASSSRPGTYNTIYF
J: TRBJ2-3; V: TRBV1; D: -; size: -; DNA: TGCACCAGCAGCCTACTAGAAGCGGATCGCACAGATACGCAGTATTTT; CDR3: CTSSLLEADRTDTQYF
J: TRBJ2-2; V: TRBV10-3; D: -; size: once; DNA: TGTGCCATCAGTGAAGCAGGGCGATACACCGGGGAGCTGTTTTTT; CDR3: CAISEAGRYTGELFF
J: TRBJ1-5; V: TRBV7-2; D: -; size: -; DNA: TGTGCCAGCAGCTTAAGGCAGAACGACAATCAGCCCCAGCATTTT; CDR3: CASSLRQNDNQPQHF
J: TRBJ2-2; V: TRBV7-3; D: -; size: few; DNA: TGTGCCAGCAGCTTAAACTCAGCGGGGAACACCGGGGAGCTGTTTTTT; CDR3: CASSLNSAGNTGELFF
J: TRBJ1-1; V: TRBV28; D: -; size: -; DNA: TGTGCCAGCAGCCTCGGGGACACTGAAGCTTTCTTT; CDR3: CASSLGDTEAFF
J: TRBJ2-7; V: TRBV6-5; D: -; size: -; DNA: TGTGCCAGCAGTTACTCAGGGGACAACTCCTACGAGCAGTACTTC; CDR3: CASSYSGDNSYEQYF
J: TRBJ2-2; V: TRBV2; D: TRBD2; size: -; DNA: TGTGCCAGCACGTCGACTAGCGGGAGCATCGGGGAGCTGTTTTTT; CDR3: CASTSTSGSIGELFF
J: TRBJ2-1; V: TRBV20-1; D: -; size: -; DNA: TGCAGTGCTAGTTCAGGGTATGAGCAGTTCTTC; CDR3: CSASSGYEQFF
J: TRBJ2-1; V: TRBV7-9; D: -; size: -; DNA: TGTGCCAGCAGCTTAGCGAGGGCCTACAATGAGCAGTTCTTC; CDR3: CASSLARAYNEQFF
J: TRBJ1-1; V: TRBV5-4; D: -; size: few; DNA: TGTGCCAGCAGCTACGGACAACTGAACACTGAAGCTTTCTTT; CDR3: CASSYGQLNTEAFF
J: TRBJ1-4; V: TRBV9; D: -; size: once; DNA: TGTGCCAGCAGCGTAGGACGCATTAATGAAAAACTGTTTTTT; CDR3: CASSVGRINEKLFF
J: TRBJ1-2; V: TRBV4-1; D: TRBD1; size: -; DNA: TGCGCCAGCAGCTCACCGGGACAGACCCGGTCTAACTATGGCTACACCTTC; CDR3: CASSSPGQTRSNYGYTF
J: TRBJ2-7; V: TRBV6-1; D: -; size: once; DNA: TGTGCCAGCAGTAGATCGGACTTATACTACGAGCAGTACTTC; CDR3: CASSRSDLYYEQYF
J: TRBJ2-2; V: TRBV11-3; D: TRBD1; size: -; DNA: TGTGCCAGCAGCTCCGGGACAGGGGACACCGGGGAGCTGTTTTTT; CDR3: CASSSGTGDTGELFF
J: TRBJ2-5; V: TRBV9; D: -; size: -; DNA: TGTGCCAGCAGCCCTCGGGACTCGCAAGAGACCCAGTACTTC; CDR3: CASSPRDSQETQYF
J: TRBJ2-1; V: TRBV5-1; D: -; size: -; DNA: TGCGCCAGCAGCTTGGAGGGGGACTACAATGAGCAGTTCTTC; CDR3: CASSLEGDYNEQFF
J: TRBJ1-3; V: TRBV2; D: -; size: -; DNA: TGTGCCAGCAGTGGGCGGCTCTCTGGAAACACCATATATTTT; CDR3: CASSGRLSGNTIYF
J: TRBJ2-7; V: TRBV6-4; D: -; size: -; DNA: TGTGCCAGCAAGTCCTACGAGCAGTACTTC; CDR3: CASKSYEQYF
J: TRBJ2-7; V: TRBV7-2; D: -; size: once; DNA: TGTGCCAGCAGCGGTCAACAGGGGAGGTACGAGCAGTACTTC; CDR3: CASSGQQGRYEQYF
J: TRBJ1-4; V: TRBV7-9; D: TRBD1; size: -; DNA: TGTGCCAGCAGCCGGTTACCGGGACAGGGTGGTGAAAAACTGTTTTTT; CDR3: CASSRLPGQGGEKLFF